One TCR beta chain is described in this entry. The data are from a study of blood T cell repertoires in COVID-19. Study at large: T cells, B-cell-depleted T cells, or PBMCs supplied cDNA or gDNA.

Original data processing: Estimation of nucleated cell counts relied on the amplification of reference gene primers. Clones were sequenced by immunoSEQ multiplex PCR, and TCRdb holds only the in-frame ones, with some missing. For V, J and clone size, that table is used; D and trimming come from the DNA. The data show roughly 100,000 clones, roughly nine tenths seen once. The CDR3 has 13 amino acids. Germline assignment: CDR1 SGDLS and CDR2 YYNGEE. V trimming: 5 bases; J trimming: 3 bases; junction bases outside the gene matches: 4. The V gene is TRBV9, the J gene TRBJ2-7; TRBD1 aligns across 8 bases. Sequenced input: peripheral blood. The sequence derives from a human donor with active COVID-19. The donor label of this sample is uncertain. The CDR3 bases are TGTGCCAGCAGTTTCGGACAGGGCTACGAGCAGTACTTC. Its translation is CASSFGQGYEQYF.